These T cell receptor beta chains were read from a single sample in a study of blood T cell repertoires in COVID-19. Here immunoSEQ multiplex PCR was the method, and the copy in TCRdb shows in-frame clones only, minus some. The sample yields some 200,000 clones, more than 75% seen once. The sequenced sample consisted of peripheral blood. These receptors all come from a woman aged 40 to 50 with acute or convalescent COVID-19. Both conserved end residues are trimmed from each CDR3.

V gene,CDR3 protein
TRBV11-2,ASSLAAGQGNTEAF
TRBV3-1/TRBV3-2,ASSPRTAGISYEQY
TRBV5-1,ASSLLSSGNEQY
TRBV5-4,ASRGTSNTGELF
TRBV12-5,ASGSVTDTQY
TRBV6-2/TRBV6-3,ASSPIEGVNSPLH
TRBV6-1,ASSEVDRVGYEQY
TRBV6-2/TRBV6-3,ASSPSATGYNQPQH
TRBV11-3,ASSTSSGAHEQY
TRBV29-1,SVVARTTGELF
TRBV7-8,ASSNPGGSGEQY
TRBV10-1,ASSGSSYNEQF
TRBV9,ASSVGTSGRAGEQF
TRBV12-5,ASGLGTGLIQH
TRBV30,AWSPIGTRGETQY
TRBV27,ASSFFPEYGYT
TRBV6-2/TRBV6-3,ASSSQTSYEQY
TRBV4-3,ASSQGLTTGGEQY
TRBV27,ASKATGNYGYT
TRBV19,ASSISGLAGSYEQY
TRBV11-3,ASSPGTGAKETQY
TRBV2,ASSIQGTNEKLF
TRBV2,ASDRGFPNYGYT
TRBV10-3,AISEPGTGEYSPLH
TRBV5-1,ASAWGAGLVGTDTQY
TRBV4-1,ASSQAPLYGAF
TRBV3-1/TRBV3-2,ASSQDAEDNSPLH
TRBV2,ASSQSRGTEAF
TRBV2,ASSVGTAAEKLF
TRBV12-1,ASSFAGDKYNSPLH
TRBV18,ASSAAGTENTEAF
TRBV12-3/TRBV12-4,ASSTGQGYEQY
TRBV29-1,SVETSGEETQY
TRBV2,ASKKGGKSPLH
TRBV11-1,ASSLPTSGTETQY
TRBV18,ASSRKQGEAYNEQF
TRBV15,ATSREQGRVAF
TRBV4-3,ASSQDSDRAYGYT
TRBV12-3/TRBV12-4,ASSSHYEQY
TRBV2,ASNGLSYGYT
TRBV11-2,ASSHSGSSYEQY
TRBV4-3,ASSQEARGEQF
TRBV7-9,ASSPSPPSGNTIY
TRBV5-5,ASSLDRLNTEAF
TRBV5-5,ASSFRQAPNEKLF
TRBV18,ASSPRTGDGQPQH
TRBV27,ATSRDGIQSQPQH
TRBV10-1,ASTRTASSPLH
TRBV2,ASSEATMGGNTEAF
TRBV21-1,ASSKGTSGSITSYEQY
TRBV2,ASSEKSGGTMNTEAF
TRBV7-3,ASSLDRSYEQY
TRBV10-3,AISRDRVYGYT
TRBV7-2,ASSSGQAPSFA
TRBV7-2,ASSLQGTKSYNEQF
TRBV2,ASKSQGTSGADTQY
TRBV10-3,AITSGSGRNEQF
TRBV18,ASSPTGGGMETQY
TRBV7-9,ASSLETSGGAITDTQY